The text below deals with one TCR beta chain. The antigen remains undetermined. These data are taken from a study of T cell responses to AZD1222 COVID-19 vaccine. TCRdb's copy holds only in-frame clones and misses some; the assay was immunoSEQ multiplex PCR. The sample yields approximately 150,000 clones, about 92% seen once. This CDR3 is 19 amino acids long. V dropped 6 bases and J dropped 5 bases, with 31 bases sitting between them. Germline V gene data show CDR1 as MRHNA and CDR2 as SNTAGT. General observations from the study: Just six or seven AZD1222 recipients tested seropositive at baseline. Across spike, vaccine-associated CD4 TCRs were found, dominant at 160-218 and 743-854.

This receptor was identified in an adult who received the AZD1222 COVID-19 vaccine. Specimen: peripheral blood, collected 28 days after the second AZD1222 dose. This chain joins TRBV6-4 and TRBJ1-2; maybe TRBD1 (5 bases). The DNA of the CDR3 is TGTGCCAGCAGCGGGACCTCTTCAGGTAGGGTTTTTTTTTATTATGGCTACACCTTC. Encoded protein: CASSGTSSGRVFFYYGYTF.